Below are 14 T cell receptor beta chains sequenced from a single sample in a study of shared clonotypes between healthy human individuals. TCRdb's table, derived via immunoSEQ multiplex PCR, lists solely in-frame clones and lacks some. Counted here are about 980,000 clones, approximately 80% occurring once; the ten biggest clones make up about 1.5%. Sequenced material: memory CD4+ T cells sorted from blood. The subset is: CD45RA-negative fraction. The receptors were gathered from a man aged 18 to 35 in good health.

J is TRBJ2-2 and V is TRBV5-1, with a tentative D call TRBD2 (5 bases). V lost 1 base to trimming and J lost 3 bases, with 13 bases between them. The CDR3 extends over 16 amino acids. CDR1 is SGHRS, CDR2 YFSETQ, per germline. As DNA, the CDR3 is TGCGCCAGCAGCTTGTTGGGGAAGGGAGACACCGGGGAGCTGTTTTTT. It specifies CASSLLGKGDTGELFF.

The rearrangement links TRBV2 to TRBJ1-5, with a tentative D call TRBD1 (5 bases). V was trimmed by 7 bases and J by 7 bases, leaving 14 bases between them. CDR3 size: 13 residues. Germline CDR1 reads SNHLY; CDR2 reads FYNNEI. CDR3 loop: CASTRLGGQPQHF. DNA for the CDR3: TGTGCCAGCACCCGTCTCGGGGGGCAGCCCCAGCATTTT.

The chain links TRBV28 to TRBJ2-7, with TRBD2 identical over 11 bases. The junction had 31 bases not matched to a gene; V was cut back by 5 bases and J by 4 bases. The CDR3 sequence is 23 residues long. The germline V gene has CDR1 MDHEN and CDR2 SYDVKM. The DNA of the CDR3 is TGTGCCAGCAGTCTCCCAAGGGCATTTTCCGGGACTAGCGGCCCTCACAGGGGTTACGAGCAGTACTTC. Its protein product is CASSLPRAFSGTSGPHRGYEQYF.

CDR3 DNA: TGCGCCAGCAGCTCAGGACGCGGTGAGAGAACTGAAGCTTTCTTT. Protein: CASSSGRGERTEAFF. The V and J genes are TRBV5-1 and TRBJ1-1, with D unresolved. The germline CDR1 and CDR2 sequences are SGHRS and YFSETQ. This CDR3 region has 15 residues. V shed 3 bases and J shed 5 bases, with 17 bases lying between them.

This clone has a handful of counts. V is TRBV10-1 and J is TRBJ2-3, with D maybe TRBD2 (6 bases). The CDR3 length is 14 residues. The germline gives CDR1 WNHNN, CDR2 SYGVQD (reference sequence). V was clipped by 1 base and J by 4 bases, with 9 bases between them. Written as DNA, the CDR3 is TGCGCCAGCAGTGAGTGGAGGGCCGCAGATACGCAGTATTTT. Its protein is CASSEWRAADTQYF.

The chain has TRBV15 and TRBJ2-1; D might be TRBD2 (5 bases). V lost 3 bases, J lost 3 bases, and 9 bases lay in between. This CDR3 region has 14 residues. The germline CDR1 and CDR2 sequences are LNHNV and YYDKDF (reference sequence). CDR3 in DNA: TGTGCCACCAGCAGCGGGATCCGCTACAATGAGCAGTTCTTC. It encodes CATSSGIRYNEQFF.

The chain recombines TRBV7-9 with TRBJ1-1; D ambiguous. V was cut by 7 bases and J by 6 bases, with 18 bases left in between. CDR1 is SEHNR and CDR2 is FQNEAQ in the germline V gene (reference sequence). This CDR3 is 14 amino acids long. The CDR3 loop is CASTYILNTAEAFF. Written as DNA, the CDR3 is TGTGCCAGCACCTACATCTTAAATACGGCTGAAGCTTTCTTT.

The gene calls are TRBV25-1 and TRBJ2-7, with D possibly being TRBD1 or TRBD2 (5 bases each). V shed 8 bases and J shed 1 base, with 18 bases lying between them. Germline loops: CDR1 MGHDK, CDR2 SYGVNS. The CDR3 runs to 15 residues. The CDR3 loop is CASASGPEASYEQYF. The CDR3 DNA sequence: TGTGCCAGCGCCTCGGGACCGGAGGCTTCCTACGAGCAGTACTTC.

This clone was seen a few times. CDR3 DNA sequence: TGCGCCAGCAGTGAGGAGCGGACCACAGATACGCAGTATTTT. Amino acids: CASSEERTTDTQYF. The rearrangement joins TRBV10-1 to TRBJ2-3; TRBD2 might be the D (5 bases). The CDR3 length is 14 residues. Germline V gives CDR1 WNHNN, CDR2 SYGVQD (reference sequence). Trimming removed 2 bases at V and 2 bases at J, with 8 bases between.

The J gene is TRBJ1-5, the V gene TRBV2; weak D call: TRBD1 (5 bases). The germline V gene has CDR1 SNHLY and CDR2 FYNNEI. The CDR3 loop spans 16 amino acids. Between the trimmed V and J ends, which lost 4 bases and 6 bases, there was a span of 19 bases. The CDR3, as DNA: TGTGCCAGCAGTGGGCTTGGGGGAGCGAAGAGTCAGCCCCAGCATTTT. Protein product: CASSGLGGAKSQPQHF. The variable domain in full, completed from reference TRBV2 and TRBJ1-5, reads EPEVTQTPSHQVTQMGQEVILRCVPISNHLYFYWYRQILGQKVEFLVSFYNNEISEKSEIFDDQFSVERPDGSNFTLKIRSTKLEDSAMYFCASSGLGGAKSQPQHFGDGTRLSIL.

The chain employs TRBV18 and TRBJ2-2; no clear D gene. Germline-derived CDR1 and CDR2 are KGHSH and LQKENI. CDR3 length equals 15 residues. V gave up 2 bases and J gave up 1 base, with 8 bases separating them. CDR3 sequence reads: CASSPGSQNTGELFF. DNA of the CDR3: TGTGCCAGCTCACCAGGCAGCCAGAACACCGGGGAGCTGTTTTTT. Together with reference TRBV18 and TRBJ2-2, the CDR3 gives the full variable domain: NAGVMQNPRHLVRRRGQEARLRCSPMKGHSHVYWYRQLPEEGLKFMVYLQKENIIDESGMPKERFSAEFPKEGPSILRIQQVVRGDSAAYFCASSPGSQNTGELFFGEGSRLTVL.

The V gene is TRBV11-2, the J gene TRBJ1-6; maybe TRBD1 (5 bases). V lost 1 base and J 10 bases, leaving 11 bases between the germline ends. This CDR3 is 14 amino acids long. Germline loops: CDR1 SGHAT, CDR2 FQNNGV. The CDR3 is CASSLVLGESPLHF. The DNA of the CDR3 is TGTGCCAGCAGCTTAGTTCTAGGGGAATCACCCCTCCACTTT.

The V gene is TRBV9, the J gene TRBJ2-3; a weak D match, TRBD2 (5 bases). Trimming stripped 6 bases from V and 6 bases from J, with 11 bases between. CDR1 SGDLS and CDR2 YYNGEE come from the germline V gene. This CDR3 is built from 12 residues. The CDR3 region is CASTPGGDTQYF. In DNA form, the CDR3 reads TGTGCCAGCACACCGGGCGGGGATACGCAGTATTTT.

The sample holds a few counts of this clone. The chain links TRBV19 to TRBJ1-1; D is ambiguous. V was trimmed by 1 base and J by 2 bases, leaving 8 bases between them. Germline V gene data show CDR1 as LNHDA and CDR2 as SQIVND (reference sequence). The CDR3 consists of 14 residues. This chain's CDR3 is CASSIGGQNTEAFF. DNA of the CDR3: TGTGCCAGTAGTATAGGGGGTCAAAACACTGAAGCTTTCTTT.